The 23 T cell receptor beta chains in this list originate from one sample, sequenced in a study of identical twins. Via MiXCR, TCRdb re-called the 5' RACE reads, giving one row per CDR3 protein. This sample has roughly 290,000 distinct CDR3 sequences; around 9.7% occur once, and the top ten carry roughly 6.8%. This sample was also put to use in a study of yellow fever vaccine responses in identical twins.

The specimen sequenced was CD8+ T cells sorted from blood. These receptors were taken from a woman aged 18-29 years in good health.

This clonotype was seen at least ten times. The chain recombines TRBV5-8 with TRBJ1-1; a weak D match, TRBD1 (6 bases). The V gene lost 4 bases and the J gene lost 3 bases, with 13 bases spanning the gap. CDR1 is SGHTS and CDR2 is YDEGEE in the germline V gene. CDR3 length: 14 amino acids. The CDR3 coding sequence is TGTGCCAGCAGCCCACGGTACAGGGACACTGAAGCTTTCTTT. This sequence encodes CASSPRYRDTEAFF. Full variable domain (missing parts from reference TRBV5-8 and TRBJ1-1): EAGVTQSPTHLIKTRGQQATLRCSPISGHTSVYWYQQALGLGLQFLLWYDEGEERNRGNFPPRFSGRQFPNYSSELNVNALELEDSALYLCASSPRYRDTEAFFGQGTRLTVV.

The CDR3 is CASSFPVGGELFF. Here the CDR3 DNA reads TGTGCCAGCAGTTTTCCCGTGGGCGGGGAGCTGTTTTTT. This chain uses TRBV27 with TRBJ2-2, with D unclear. There are 13 residues in the CDR3. Germline CDR1 and CDR2: MNHEY and SMNVEV (reference sequence). Trimming took 3 bases from V and 7 from J, leaving 9 bases between them.

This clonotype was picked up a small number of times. CDR3 protein: CASLPPGNTEAFF. CDR3 bases: TGTGCCAGCCTACCCCCCGGGAACACTGAAGCTTTCTTT. The chain recombines TRBV19 with TRBJ1-1, with D uncertain. The CDR3 is 13 amino acids. The germline V and J ends were trimmed by 9 bases and 1 base, with 12 bases remaining between them. From germline, CDR1 is LNHDA and CDR2 SQIVND (reference sequence).

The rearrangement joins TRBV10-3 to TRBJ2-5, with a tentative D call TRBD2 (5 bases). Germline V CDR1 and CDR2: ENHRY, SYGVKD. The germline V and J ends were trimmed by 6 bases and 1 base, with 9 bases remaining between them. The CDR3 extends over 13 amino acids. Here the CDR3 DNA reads TGTGCCATCAGGGGAGAAACCCAAGAGACCCAGTACTTC. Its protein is CAIRGETQETQYF.

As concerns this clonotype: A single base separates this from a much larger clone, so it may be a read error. Written as DNA, the CDR3 is TGTGCCAGCAGTTTTCTCAGCAACGAGCAGTACTTC. Translation: CASSFLSNEQYF. The genes are TRBV12-3 or TRBV12-4 and TRBJ2-7; D gene ambiguous. Trimming left V 3 bases short and J 5 bases short, with 8 bases between. This CDR3 is built from 12 residues.

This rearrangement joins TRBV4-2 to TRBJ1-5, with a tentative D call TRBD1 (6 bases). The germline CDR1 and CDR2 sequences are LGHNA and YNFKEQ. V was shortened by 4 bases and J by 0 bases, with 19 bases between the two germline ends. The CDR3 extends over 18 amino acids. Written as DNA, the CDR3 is TGTGCCAGCAGCCCAGGTGTAAGGGACACCCTTAGCAATCAGCCCCAGCATTTT. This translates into CASSPGVRDTLSNQPQHF.

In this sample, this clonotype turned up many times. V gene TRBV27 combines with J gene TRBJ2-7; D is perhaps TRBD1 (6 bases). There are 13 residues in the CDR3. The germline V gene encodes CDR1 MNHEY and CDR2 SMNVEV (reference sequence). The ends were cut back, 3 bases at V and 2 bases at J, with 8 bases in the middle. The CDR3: CASSLSGAYEQYF. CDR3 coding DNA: TGTGCCAGCAGTTTGTCAGGGGCCTACGAGCAGTACTTC.

The CDR3 spells CASSQITGGSEQYF. The CDR3 coding sequence is TGCGCCAGCAGCCAAATCACAGGGGGCTCCGAGCAGTACTTC. The chain joins TRBV4-1 to TRBJ2-7; TRBD1 matches 9 bases. V lost 2 bases, J lost 6 bases, and 5 bases stayed unmatched. There are 14 residues in the CDR3. Germline V lookup: CDR1 MGHRA, CDR2 YSYEKL.

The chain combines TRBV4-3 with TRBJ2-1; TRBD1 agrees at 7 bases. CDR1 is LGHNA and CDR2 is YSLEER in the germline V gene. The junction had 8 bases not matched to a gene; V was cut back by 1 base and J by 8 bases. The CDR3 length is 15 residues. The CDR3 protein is CASSQGTGGFDEQFF. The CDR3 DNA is TGCGCCAGCAGCCAAGGGACAGGTGGATTCGATGAGCAGTTCTTC.

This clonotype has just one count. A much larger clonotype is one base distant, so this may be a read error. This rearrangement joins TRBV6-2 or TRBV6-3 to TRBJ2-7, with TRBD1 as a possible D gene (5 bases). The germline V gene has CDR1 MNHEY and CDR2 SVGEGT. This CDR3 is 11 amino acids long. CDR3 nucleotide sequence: TGTTCCAGCAGGGAAGTGGGCGAGCAGTACTTC. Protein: CSSREVGEQYF.

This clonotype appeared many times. The CDR3 region is CASSLGGPAYEQYF. The CDR3 DNA sequence: TGCGCCAGCAGCCTGGGGGGTCCAGCCTACGAGCAGTACTTC. The chain is built from TRBV5-1 and TRBJ2-7; a possible D gene is TRBD2 (6 bases). The V gene lost 4 bases and the J gene lost 2 bases, with 13 bases spanning the gap. Germline CDR1 is SGHRS and CDR2 is YFSETQ. The CDR3 has 14 amino acids.

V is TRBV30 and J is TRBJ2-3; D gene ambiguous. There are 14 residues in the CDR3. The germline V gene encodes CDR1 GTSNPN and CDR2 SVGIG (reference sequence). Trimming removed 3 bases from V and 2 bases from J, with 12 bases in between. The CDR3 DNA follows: TGTGCCTGGAGGGGTCAGCGCGTCACAGATACGCAGTATTTT. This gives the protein CAWRGQRVTDTQYF. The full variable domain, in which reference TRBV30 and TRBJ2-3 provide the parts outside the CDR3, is SQTIHQWPATLVQPVGSPLSLECTVEGTSNPNLYWYRQAAGRGLQLLFYSVGIGQISSEVPQNLSASRPQDRQFILSSKKLLLSDSGFYLCAWRGQRVTDTQYFGPGTRLTVL.

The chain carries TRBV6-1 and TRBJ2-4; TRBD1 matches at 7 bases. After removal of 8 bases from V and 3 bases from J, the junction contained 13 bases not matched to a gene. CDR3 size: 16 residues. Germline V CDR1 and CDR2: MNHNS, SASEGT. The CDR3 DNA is TGTGCCAGCGGGGAGCGACAGGGACCGATCAAAAACATTCAGTACTTC. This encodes CASGERQGPIKNIQYF.

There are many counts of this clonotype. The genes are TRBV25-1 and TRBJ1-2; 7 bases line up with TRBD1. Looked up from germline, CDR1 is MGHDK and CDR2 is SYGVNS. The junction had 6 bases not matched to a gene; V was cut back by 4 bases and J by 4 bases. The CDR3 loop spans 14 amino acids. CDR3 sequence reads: CASSGPGQFYGYTF. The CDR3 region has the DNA TGTGCCAGCAGTGGTCCGGGACAGTTCTATGGCTACACCTTC.

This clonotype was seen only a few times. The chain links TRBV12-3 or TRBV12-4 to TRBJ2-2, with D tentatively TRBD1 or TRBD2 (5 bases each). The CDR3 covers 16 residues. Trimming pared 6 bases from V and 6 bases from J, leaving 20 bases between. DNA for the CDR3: TGTGCCAGCAGCCGCCCCGTTGGGGGAGTGCCCGGGGAGCTGTTTTTT. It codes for CASSRPVGGVPGELFF.

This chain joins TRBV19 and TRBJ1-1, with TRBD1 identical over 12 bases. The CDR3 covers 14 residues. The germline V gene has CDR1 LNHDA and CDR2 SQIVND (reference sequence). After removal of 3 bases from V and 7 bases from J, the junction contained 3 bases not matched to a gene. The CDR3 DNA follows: TGTGCCAGTAGTATGGGACAGGGGGCCAGTGAAGCTTTCTTT. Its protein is CASSMGQGASEAFF.

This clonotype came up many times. As DNA, the CDR3 is TGTGCCAGCAGTTTAGGGACAGGGGATGGCTACACCTTC. This translates into CASSLGTGDGYTF. The rearrangement links TRBV6-6 to TRBJ1-2; TRBD1 matches 10 bases. There are 13 residues in the CDR3. Germline loops: CDR1 MNHNY, CDR2 SVGAGI (reference sequence). The V segment lost 4 bases and the J segment 6 bases; nucleotides outside the gene matches: 2.

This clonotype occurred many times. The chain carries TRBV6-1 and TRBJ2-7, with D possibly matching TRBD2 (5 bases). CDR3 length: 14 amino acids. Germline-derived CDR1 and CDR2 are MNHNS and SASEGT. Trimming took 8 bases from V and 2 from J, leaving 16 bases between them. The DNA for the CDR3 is TGTGCCAGCCCGACTCGAGACTACCCCTACGAGCAGTACTTC. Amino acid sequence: CASPTRDYPYEQYF.

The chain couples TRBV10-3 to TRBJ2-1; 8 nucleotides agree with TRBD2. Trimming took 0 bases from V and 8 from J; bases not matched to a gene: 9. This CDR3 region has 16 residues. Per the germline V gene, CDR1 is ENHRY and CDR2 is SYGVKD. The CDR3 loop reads CAISESGSGSGDEQFF. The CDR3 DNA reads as TGTGCCATCAGTGAGTCGGGGAGCGGGAGTGGCGATGAGCAGTTCTTC.

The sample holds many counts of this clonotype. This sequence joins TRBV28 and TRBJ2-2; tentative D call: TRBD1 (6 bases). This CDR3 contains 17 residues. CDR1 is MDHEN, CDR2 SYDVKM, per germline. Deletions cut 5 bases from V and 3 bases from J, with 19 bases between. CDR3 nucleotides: TGTGCCAGCAGTCCCGATTTTGGGACAAGAGACACCGGGGAGCTGTTTTTT. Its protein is CASSPDFGTRDTGELFF.

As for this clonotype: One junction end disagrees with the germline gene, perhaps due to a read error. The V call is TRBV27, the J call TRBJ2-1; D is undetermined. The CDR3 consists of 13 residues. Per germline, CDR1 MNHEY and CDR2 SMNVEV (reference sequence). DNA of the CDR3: TGTGTCAGCAGTTTAGGATGGCTTAATGAGCAGTTCTTC. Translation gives CVSSLGWLNEQFF.

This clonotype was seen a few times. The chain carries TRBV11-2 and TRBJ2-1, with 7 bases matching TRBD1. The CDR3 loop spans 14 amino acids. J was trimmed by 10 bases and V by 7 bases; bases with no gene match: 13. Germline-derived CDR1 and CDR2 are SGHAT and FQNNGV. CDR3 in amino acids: CASTDRAEFWEQFF. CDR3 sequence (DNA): TGTGCCAGCACCGACAGGGCGGAATTTTGGGAGCAGTTCTTC.

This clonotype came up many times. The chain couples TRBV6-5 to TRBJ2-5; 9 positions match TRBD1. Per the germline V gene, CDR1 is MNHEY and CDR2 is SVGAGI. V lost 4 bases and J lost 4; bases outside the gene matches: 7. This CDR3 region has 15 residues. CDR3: CASSSHRGQGETQYF. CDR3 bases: TGTGCCAGCAGTTCCCACAGGGGGCAGGGAGAGACCCAGTACTTC.